The 9 T cell receptor beta chains presented below share a single source sample, sequenced in a study of blood T cells in healthy people across ages. Using a J-beta primer mix together with a sample-barcoded 5' primer, a second PCR was run for roughly 6 to 12 cycles. Using its own MiXCR run on the 5' RACE reads, TCRdb lists one record per CDR3 protein. The data hold just under 750,000 distinct CDR3 sequences, with about 20% observed a single time. Sequenced input: blood. These receptors all stem from a man between 65 and 79 years old in good health.

This clonotype was seen only a few times. CDR3 bases: TGTGCCAGCAGTATAGGTATCGGACAGCAAGAGACCCAGTACTTC. Translating it yields CASSIGIGQQETQYF. The V gene is TRBV11-2, the J gene TRBJ2-5; D possibly corresponds to TRBD1 (6 bases). Germline CDR1 is SGHAT and CDR2 is FQNNGV. CDR3 size: 15 residues. Trimming took off 6 bases at V and 2 bases at J, with 16 bases between the two ends.

This clonotype was seen a handful of times. The chain carries TRBV20-1 and TRBJ1-4, with a weak D call TRBD1 (5 bases). This CDR3 is 14 amino acids long. Trimming removed 3 bases at V and 5 bases at J, with 13 bases between. The germline CDR1 and CDR2 sequences are DFQATT and SNEGSKA (reference sequence). CDR3 DNA sequence: TGCAGTGCTAGGCTCGGTGGGGGGAATGAAAAACTGTTTTTT. Its protein is CSARLGGGNEKLFF.

The chain uses TRBV20-1 and TRBJ2-7; no clear D. TRBJ2-5 matches the DNA end more closely, so the J call is doubtful. This CDR3 has 14 residues. Germline V gene sequence: CDR1 DFQATT, CDR2 SNEGSKA (reference sequence). The CDR3 reads CSARPFGVGETQYF. The CDR3 DNA reads as TGCAGTGCTAGGCCGTTTGGGGTCGGAGAGACCCAGTACTTC.

There are a few counts of this clonotype. The V call is TRBV16, the J call TRBJ1-4, with a weak D call TRBD1 (6 bases). V lost 1 base and J 8 bases, leaving 11 bases between the germline ends. The CDR3 extends over 14 amino acids. In germline, CDR1 is KGHSY, CDR2 FQNENV. CDR3 amino acids: CASSQYRASEKLFF. CDR3 in DNA: TGTGCCAGCAGCCAATACAGGGCGTCCGAAAAACTGTTTTTT.

This sequence joins TRBV6-2 or TRBV6-3 and TRBJ2-7; no firm D call. The V and J ends lost 8 bases and 2 bases respectively, with 25 bases between them. This CDR3 comprises 17 residues. From germline, CDR1 is MNHEY and CDR2 SVGEGT. The CDR3, as DNA: TGTGCCAGCCGTCCCATAAAGAGAGGACCGGGCACCTACGAGCAGTACGTC. It specifies CASRPIKRGPGTYEQYV.

This clonotype was seen only a few times. The V gene is TRBV11-3, the J gene TRBJ1-2; maybe TRBD1 (5 bases). Trimming left V 4 bases short and J 8 bases short, with 20 bases between. Germline values: CDR1 SGHNT, CDR2 YENEEA. This CDR3 has 15 residues. The CDR3: CASSSGRAEGGGYTF. The CDR3 coding sequence is TGTGCCAGCAGCTCAGGCAGGGCCGAAGGAGGAGGCTACACCTTC.

The chain links TRBV3-1 to TRBJ2-3; TRBD2 is a possible D gene (6 bases). The CDR3 runs to 15 residues. In germline, CDR1 is LGHDT, CDR2 YNNKEL (reference sequence). V lost 1 base and J lost 2, with 10 bases in between. The CDR3 coding sequence is TGTGCCAGCAGCCAAGGGGCGGGAATCACAGATACGCAGTATTTT. Protein sequence: CASSQGAGITDTQYF.

This rearrangement joins TRBV19 to TRBJ2-6, with D hard to call. Trimming pared 6 bases from V and 4 bases from J, leaving 10 bases between. CDR1 and CDR2 from the germline V gene are LNHDA and SQIVND (reference sequence). The CDR3 extends over 14 amino acids. The CDR3 bases are TGTGCCAGTAGGGCGATATCAGGGGCCAACGTCCTGACTTTC. This sequence encodes CASRAISGANVLTF. Filled out from reference TRBV19 and TRBJ2-6, the complete variable domain reads DGGITQSPKYLFRKEGQNVTLSCEQNLNHDAMYWYRQDPGQGLRLIYYSQIVNDFQKGDIAEGYSVSREKKESFPLTVTSAQKNPTAFYLCASRAISGANVLTFGAGSRLTVL.

The table lists this clonotype with a few counts. The chain uses TRBV4-3 and TRBJ1-5; D is ambiguous. Trimming removed 0 bases at V and 1 base at J, with 10 bases between. Germline V lookup: CDR1 LGHNA, CDR2 YSLEER. The CDR3 has 16 residues. In nucleotides, the CDR3 is TGCGCCAGCAGCCAAGATGTCAGACTGAGCAATCAGCCCCAGCATTTT. Protein product: CASSQDVRLSNQPQHF.